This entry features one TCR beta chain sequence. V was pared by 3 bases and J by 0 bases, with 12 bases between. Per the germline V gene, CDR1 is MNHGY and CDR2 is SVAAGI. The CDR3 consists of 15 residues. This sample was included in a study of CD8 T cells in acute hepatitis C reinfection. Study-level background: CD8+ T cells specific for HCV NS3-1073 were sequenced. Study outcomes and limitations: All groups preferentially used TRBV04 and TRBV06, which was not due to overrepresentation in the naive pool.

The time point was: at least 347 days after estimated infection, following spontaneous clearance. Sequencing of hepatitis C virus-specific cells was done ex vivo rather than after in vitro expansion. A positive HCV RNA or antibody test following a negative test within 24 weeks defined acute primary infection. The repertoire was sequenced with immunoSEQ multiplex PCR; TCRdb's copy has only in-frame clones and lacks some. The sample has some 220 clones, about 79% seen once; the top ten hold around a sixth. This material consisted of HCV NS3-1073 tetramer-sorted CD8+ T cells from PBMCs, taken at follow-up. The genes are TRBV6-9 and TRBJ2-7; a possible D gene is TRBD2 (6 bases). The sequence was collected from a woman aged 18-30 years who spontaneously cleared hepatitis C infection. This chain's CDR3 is CASSYQRGISYEQYF. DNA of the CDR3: TGTGCCAGCAGTTACCAACGGGGGATCTCCTACGAGCAGTACTTC.